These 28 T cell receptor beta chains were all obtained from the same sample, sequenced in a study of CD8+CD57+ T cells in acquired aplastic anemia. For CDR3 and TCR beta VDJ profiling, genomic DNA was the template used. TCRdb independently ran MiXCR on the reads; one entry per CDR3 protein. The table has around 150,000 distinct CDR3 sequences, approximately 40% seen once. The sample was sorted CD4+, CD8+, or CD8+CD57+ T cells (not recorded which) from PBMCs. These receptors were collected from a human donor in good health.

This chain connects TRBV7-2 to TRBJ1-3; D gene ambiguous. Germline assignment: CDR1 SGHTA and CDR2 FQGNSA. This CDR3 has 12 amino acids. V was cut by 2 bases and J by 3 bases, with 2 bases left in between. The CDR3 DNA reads TGTGCCAGCAGCTTAATTGGAAACACCATATATTTT. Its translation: CASSLIGNTIYF.

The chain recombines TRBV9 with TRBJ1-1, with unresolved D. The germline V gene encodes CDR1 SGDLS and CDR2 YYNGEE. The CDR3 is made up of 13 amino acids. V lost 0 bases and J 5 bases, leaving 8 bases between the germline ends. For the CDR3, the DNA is TGTGCCAGCAGCGTAGAGGCGGAGACTGAAGCTTTCTTT. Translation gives CASSVEAETEAFF.

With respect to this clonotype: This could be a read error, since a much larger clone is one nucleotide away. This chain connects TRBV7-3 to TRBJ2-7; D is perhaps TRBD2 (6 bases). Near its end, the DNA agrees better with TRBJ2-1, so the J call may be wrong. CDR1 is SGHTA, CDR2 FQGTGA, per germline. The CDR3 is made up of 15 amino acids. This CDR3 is CASRGGAGSYNEQFF. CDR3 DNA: TGTGCCAGCAGGGGGGGAGCCGGCTCCTACAATGAGCAGTTCTTC.

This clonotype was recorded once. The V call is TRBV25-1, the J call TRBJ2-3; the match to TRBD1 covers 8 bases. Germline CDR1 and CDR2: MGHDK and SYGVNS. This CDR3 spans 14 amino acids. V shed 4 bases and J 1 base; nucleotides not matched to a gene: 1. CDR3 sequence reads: CASSAGGGTDTQYF. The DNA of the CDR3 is TGTGCCAGCAGTGCAGGGGGCGGCACAGATACGCAGTATTTT.

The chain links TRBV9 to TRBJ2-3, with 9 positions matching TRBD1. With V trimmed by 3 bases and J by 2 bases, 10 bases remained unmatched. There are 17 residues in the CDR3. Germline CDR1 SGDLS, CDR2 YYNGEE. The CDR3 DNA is TGTGCCAGCAGCGACCACCCCGGGACAGGGAACACAGATACGCAGTATTTT. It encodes CASSDHPGTGNTDTQYF.

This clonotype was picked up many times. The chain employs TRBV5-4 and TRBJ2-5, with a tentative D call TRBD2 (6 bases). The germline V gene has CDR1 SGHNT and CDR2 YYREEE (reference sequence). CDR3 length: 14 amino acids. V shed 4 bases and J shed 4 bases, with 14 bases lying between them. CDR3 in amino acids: CASSRGISGETQYF. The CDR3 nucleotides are TGTGCCAGCAGCCGCGGGATCTCGGGAGAGACCCAGTACTTC.

The CDR3 here is CASSQGAPNTEAFF. The CDR3 DNA is TGTGCCAGCTCCCAAGGGGCACCCAACACTGAAGCTTTCTTT. The V gene is TRBV18, the J gene TRBJ1-1; weak D call: TRBD1 (5 bases). Germline assignment: CDR1 KGHSH and CDR2 LQKENI. V shed 6 bases and J shed 2 bases, with 13 bases lying between them. The CDR3 has 14 amino acids.

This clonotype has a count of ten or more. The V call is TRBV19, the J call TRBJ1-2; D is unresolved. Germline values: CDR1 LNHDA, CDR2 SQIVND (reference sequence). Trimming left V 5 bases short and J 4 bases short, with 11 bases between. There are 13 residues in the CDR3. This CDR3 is CASSPPRPYGYTF. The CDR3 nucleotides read TGTGCCAGTAGTCCCCCCAGGCCCTATGGCTACACCTTC.

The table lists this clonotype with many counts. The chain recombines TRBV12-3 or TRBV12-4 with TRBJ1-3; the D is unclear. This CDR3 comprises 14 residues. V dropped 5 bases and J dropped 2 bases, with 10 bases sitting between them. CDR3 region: CASSPFDAGNTIYF. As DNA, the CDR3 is TGTGCCAGCAGTCCCTTTGACGCTGGAAACACCATATATTTT.

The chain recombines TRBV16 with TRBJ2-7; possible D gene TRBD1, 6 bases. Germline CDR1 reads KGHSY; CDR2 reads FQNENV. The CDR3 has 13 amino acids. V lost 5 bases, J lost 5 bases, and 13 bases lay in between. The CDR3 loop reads CASSTYRDDEQYF. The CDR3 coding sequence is TGTGCCAGCAGCACCTACAGGGATGACGAGCAGTACTTC.

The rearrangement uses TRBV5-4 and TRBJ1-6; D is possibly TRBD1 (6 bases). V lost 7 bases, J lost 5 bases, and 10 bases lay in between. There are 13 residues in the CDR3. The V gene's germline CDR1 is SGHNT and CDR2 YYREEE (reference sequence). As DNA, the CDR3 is TGTGCCAGCCGGACAGACCATAATTCACCCCTCCACTTT. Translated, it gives CASRTDHNSPLHF.

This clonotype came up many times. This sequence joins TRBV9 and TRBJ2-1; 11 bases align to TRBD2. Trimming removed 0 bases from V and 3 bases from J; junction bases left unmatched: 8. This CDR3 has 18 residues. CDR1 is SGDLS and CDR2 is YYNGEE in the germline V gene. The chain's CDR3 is CASSVGLAGLGGYNEQFF. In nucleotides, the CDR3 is TGTGCCAGCAGCGTAGGACTAGCGGGACTTGGTGGCTACAATGAGCAGTTCTTC.

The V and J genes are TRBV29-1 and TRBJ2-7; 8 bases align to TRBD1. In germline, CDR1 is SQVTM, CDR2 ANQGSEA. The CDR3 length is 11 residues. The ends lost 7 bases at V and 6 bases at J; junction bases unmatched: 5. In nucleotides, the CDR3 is TGCAGCGCCGAGACAGGGGCCGAGCAGTACTTC. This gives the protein CSAETGAEQYF.

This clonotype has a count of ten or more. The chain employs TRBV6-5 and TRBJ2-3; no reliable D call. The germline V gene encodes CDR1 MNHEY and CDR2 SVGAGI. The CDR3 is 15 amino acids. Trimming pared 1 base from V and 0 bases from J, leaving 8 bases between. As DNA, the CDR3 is TGTGCCAGCAGTTACTTCCCGGCAAGCACAGATACGCAGTATTTT. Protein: CASSYFPASTDTQYF.

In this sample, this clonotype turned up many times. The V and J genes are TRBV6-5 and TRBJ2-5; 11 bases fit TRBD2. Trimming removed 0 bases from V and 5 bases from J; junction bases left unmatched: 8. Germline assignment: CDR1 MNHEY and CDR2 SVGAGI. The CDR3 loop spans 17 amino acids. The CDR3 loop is CASSYSRLAGGGETQYF. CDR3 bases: TGTGCCAGCAGTTACTCGAGGCTAGCGGGGGGTGGGGAGACCCAGTACTTC.

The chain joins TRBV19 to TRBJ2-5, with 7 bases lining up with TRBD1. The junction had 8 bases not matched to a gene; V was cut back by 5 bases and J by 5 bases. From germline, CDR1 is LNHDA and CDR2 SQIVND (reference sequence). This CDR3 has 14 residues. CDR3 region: CASSHGQAPETQYF. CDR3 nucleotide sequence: TGTGCCAGTAGTCATGGACAGGCCCCGGAGACCCAGTACTTC.

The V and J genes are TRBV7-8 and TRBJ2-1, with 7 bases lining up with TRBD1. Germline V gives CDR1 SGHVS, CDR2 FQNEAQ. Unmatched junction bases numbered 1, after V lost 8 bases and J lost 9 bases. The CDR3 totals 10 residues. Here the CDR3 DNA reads TGTGCCAGCCGGGACAGTGAGCAGTTCTTC. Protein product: CASRDSEQFF.

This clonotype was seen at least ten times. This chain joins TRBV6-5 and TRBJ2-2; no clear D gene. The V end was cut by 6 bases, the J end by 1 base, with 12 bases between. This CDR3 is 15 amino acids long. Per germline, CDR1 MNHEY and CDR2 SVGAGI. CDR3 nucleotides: TGTGCCAGCAGGCGACTCCCTCAGAACACCGGGGAGCTGTTTTTT. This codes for CASRRLPQNTGELFF.

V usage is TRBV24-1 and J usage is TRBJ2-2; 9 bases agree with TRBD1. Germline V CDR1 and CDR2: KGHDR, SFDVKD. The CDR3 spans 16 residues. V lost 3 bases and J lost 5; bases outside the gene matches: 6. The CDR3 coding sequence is TGTGCCACCAGTGATCCCGACAGGGGGAGAACCGGGGAGCTGTTTTTT. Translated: CATSDPDRGRTGELFF.

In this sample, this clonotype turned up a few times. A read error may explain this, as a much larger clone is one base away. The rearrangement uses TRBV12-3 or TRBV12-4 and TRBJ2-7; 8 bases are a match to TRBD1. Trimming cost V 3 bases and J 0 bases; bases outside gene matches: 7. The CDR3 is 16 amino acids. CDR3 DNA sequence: TGTGCCAGCAGTTTCCAGGACAGGGCCGTCTCCTACGAGCAGTACTTC. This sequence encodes CASSFQDRAVSYEQYF.

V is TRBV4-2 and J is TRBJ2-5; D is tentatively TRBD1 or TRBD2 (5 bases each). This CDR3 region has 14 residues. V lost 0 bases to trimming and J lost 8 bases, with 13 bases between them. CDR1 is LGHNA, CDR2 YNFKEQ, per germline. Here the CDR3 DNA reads TGTGCCAGCAGCCAAGAACGCAGGGACGGTACCCAGTACTTC. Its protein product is CASSQERRDGTQYF.

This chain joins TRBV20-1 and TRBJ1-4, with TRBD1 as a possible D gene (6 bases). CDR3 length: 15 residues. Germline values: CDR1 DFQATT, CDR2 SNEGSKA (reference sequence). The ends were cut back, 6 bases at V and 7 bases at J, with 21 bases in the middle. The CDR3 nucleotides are TGCAGTGCCTGGGAGGGGACATCCCTCGGTGAAAAACTGTTTTTT. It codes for CSAWEGTSLGEKLFF.

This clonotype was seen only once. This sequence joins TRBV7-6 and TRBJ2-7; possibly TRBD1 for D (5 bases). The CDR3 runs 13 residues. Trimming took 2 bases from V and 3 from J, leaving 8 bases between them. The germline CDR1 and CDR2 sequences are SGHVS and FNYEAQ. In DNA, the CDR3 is TGTGCCAGCAGCTTAACAGGTTTCTACGAGCAGTACTTC. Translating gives CASSLTGFYEQYF.

The CDR3 region has the DNA TGCAGTGCTAGAGACGGGAGCGCTAGCACAGATACGCAGTATTTT. It translates to CSARDGSASTDTQYF. The chain links TRBV20-1 to TRBJ2-3, with a possible D match to TRBD2 (6 bases). Germline CDR1 is DFQATT and CDR2 is SNEGSKA (reference sequence). Between the trimmed V and J ends, which lost 0 bases and 0 bases, there was a span of 10 bases. This CDR3 region has 15 residues.

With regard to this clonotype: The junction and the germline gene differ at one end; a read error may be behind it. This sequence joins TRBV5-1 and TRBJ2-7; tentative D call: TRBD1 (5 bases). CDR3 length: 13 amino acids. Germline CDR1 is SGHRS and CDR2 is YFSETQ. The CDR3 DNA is TGCGCCAGCAGCGGTCAGGGTAGCTACGGGCAGTACTTC. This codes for CASSGQGSYGQYF.

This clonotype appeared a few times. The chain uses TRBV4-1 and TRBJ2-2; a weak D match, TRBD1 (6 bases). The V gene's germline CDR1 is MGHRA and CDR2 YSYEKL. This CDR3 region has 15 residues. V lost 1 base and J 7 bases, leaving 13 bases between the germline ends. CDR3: CASSQGWGRIGELFF. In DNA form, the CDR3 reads TGCGCCAGCAGCCAAGGCTGGGGGCGAATCGGGGAGCTGTTTTTT.

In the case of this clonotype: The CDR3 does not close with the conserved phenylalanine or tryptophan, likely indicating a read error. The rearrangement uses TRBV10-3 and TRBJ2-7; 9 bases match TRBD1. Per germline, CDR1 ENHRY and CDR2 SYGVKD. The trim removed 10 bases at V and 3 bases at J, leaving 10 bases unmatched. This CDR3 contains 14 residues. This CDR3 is CASRDREWVYEQYL. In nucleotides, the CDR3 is TGTGCCAGCAGGGACAGGGAATGGGTCTACGAGCAGTACCTC.

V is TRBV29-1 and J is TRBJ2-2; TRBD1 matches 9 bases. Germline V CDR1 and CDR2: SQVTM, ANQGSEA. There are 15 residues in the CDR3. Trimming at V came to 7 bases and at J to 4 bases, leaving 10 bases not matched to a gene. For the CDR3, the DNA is TGCAGCGCAGACACAGGGGGCGTGGGCACCGGGGAGCTGTTTTTT. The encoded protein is CSADTGGVGTGELFF.